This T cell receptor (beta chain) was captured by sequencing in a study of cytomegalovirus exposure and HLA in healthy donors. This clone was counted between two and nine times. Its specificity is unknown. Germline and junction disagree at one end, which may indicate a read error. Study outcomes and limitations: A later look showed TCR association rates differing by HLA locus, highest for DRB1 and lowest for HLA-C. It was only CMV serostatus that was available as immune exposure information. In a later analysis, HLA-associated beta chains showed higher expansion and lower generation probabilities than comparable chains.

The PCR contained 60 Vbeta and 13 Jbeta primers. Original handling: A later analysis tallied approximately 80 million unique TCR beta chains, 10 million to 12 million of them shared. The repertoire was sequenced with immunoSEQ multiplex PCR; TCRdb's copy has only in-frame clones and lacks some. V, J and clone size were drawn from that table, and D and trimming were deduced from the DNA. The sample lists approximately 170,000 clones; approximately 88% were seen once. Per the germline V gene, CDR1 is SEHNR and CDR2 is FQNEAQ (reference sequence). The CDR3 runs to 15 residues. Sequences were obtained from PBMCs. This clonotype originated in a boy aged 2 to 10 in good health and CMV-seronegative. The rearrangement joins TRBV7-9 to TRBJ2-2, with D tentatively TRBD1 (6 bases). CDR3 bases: TGTGCCAGCAGTTTAGACAGGTTGACGTCCGGGGAGCTGTTTTTT. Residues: CASSLDRLTSGELFF.